This T cell receptor (beta chain) derives from a study of graft-versus-host responses after intestinal transplantation. Study-wide background: Transplant recipients had multivisceral, liver-intestinal, or isolated intestinal grafts. Overall study results and limits: Where graft-donor T cell macrochimerism was present, patients had high graft-versus-host to host-versus-graft clonal ratios in allografts. Early HvG declines after transplant were associated with peak circulating GvH clone levels.

The CDR3 runs to 14 residues. Germline V gene lookup returns CDR1 LGHNA and CDR2 YSLEER. V lost 3 bases to trimming and J lost 4 bases, with 10 bases between them. To note about this clone: Its antigen remains unidentified.

Clones were read by immunoSEQ multiplex PCR, and TCRdb kept only the in-frame ones, dropping some. The sample consists of around 93,000 clones, 85% to 95% of them appearing once. The V gene is TRBV4-3, the J gene TRBJ2-1; a possible D gene is TRBD1 (6 bases). The specimen comprised unstimulated CD8+ T cells sorted from spleen or lymph node cells, sampled before intestinal transplant. The TCR sequence derives from a human donor who received an intestinal transplant. The CDR3 reads CASSHPTGYNEQFF. The CDR3 nucleotides read TGCGCCAGCAGCCATCCCACAGGGTACAATGAGCAGTTCTTC.